The entry that follows covers one TCR beta chain sequence. The sample belongs to a study of CD8 T cells in Susac syndrome. Reverse transcription used about 0.5 to 1 ug RNA and random hexamers. An immunoSEQ multiplex PCR generated amplified TCR beta CDR3 products spanning 54 Vbeta and 13 Jbeta. TCRdb recomputed calls from the immunoSEQ multiplex PCR reads with MiXCR, one row per CDR3 protein. Altogether just over 150,000 distinct CDR3 sequences are present, nearly 97% being singletons, with the ten largest covering under 0.15%. Sequencing of TCR beta was performed on blood CD8+ T cells and on blood CD4+ T cells. The study used treatment-naive patients who had stable or active relapsing-remitting disease as multiple sclerosis controls. TEMRA cells were FACS-enriched, and CD8+ and CD4+ T cells were isolated negatively. Trimming left V 5 bases short and J 8 bases short, with 24 bases between. Germline CDR1 reads SQVTM; CDR2 reads ANQGSEA. This CDR3 contains 15 residues.

Source material: CD8+ T cells from PBMCs. The TCR sequence derives from a human donor with multiple sclerosis. V gene TRBV29-1 combines with J gene TRBJ1-2, with D unresolved. The CDR3 protein is CSVRPLDPIVRGYTF. The CDR3 region has the DNA TGCAGCGTTCGTCCCTTGGACCCCATCGTACGGGGCTACACCTTC.